Shown below are 5 T cell receptor beta chains from a single sample sequenced in a study of blood T cell repertoires in COVID-19 (dated by TCRdb to about 2020). The library was obtained by the immunoSEQ multiplex PCR assay. What TCRdb holds here is the immuneACCESS table cut down to in-frame rearrangements. Part of the clones is not present; checked against another copy, under half of the missing clones reflect an unresolved V gene, and the others are unexplained. For this sample there are some 230,000 clones; roughly four fifths appear just once. Less than 2.5% of the sample is in the top ten clones. The sample comprised peripheral blood. The receptors here all came from a woman aged 60-75 years with acute or convalescent COVID-19.

The chain recombines TRBV6-1 with TRBJ2-7; TRBD1 matches at 9 bases. The CDR3 runs to 14 residues. The germline V gene has CDR1 MNHNS and CDR2 SASEGT. V was clipped by 3 bases and J by 6 bases; unmatched bases: 6. The CDR3 here is CASSEVGQGGEQYF. The CDR3 DNA is TGTGCCAGCAGTGAGGTGGGACAGGGAGGCGAGCAGTACTTC.

V gene TRBV5-1 combines with J gene TRBJ1-3, with TRBD1 matching 8 bases. Germline V gene lookup returns CDR1 SGHRS and CDR2 YFSETQ. The V segment lost 3 bases and the J segment 0 bases; nucleotides outside the gene matches: 5. There are 16 residues in the CDR3. The CDR3 here is CASSSTGDVSGNTIYF. The CDR3 bases are TGCGCCAGCAGCTCGACAGGGGACGTCTCTGGAAACACCATATATTTT.

This chain links TRBV30 with TRBJ1-5; a weak D match, TRBD1 (5 bases). Trimming stripped 5 bases from V and 5 bases from J, with 13 bases between. CDR1 and CDR2 (germline): GTSNPN, SVGIG (reference sequence). This CDR3 comprises 13 residues. The CDR3 protein is CAWAREEDQPQHF. DNA of the CDR3: TGTGCCTGGGCCAGGGAGGAGGATCAGCCCCAGCATTTT.

The J gene is TRBJ2-5, the V gene TRBV30; the match to TRBD2 covers 13 bases. The CDR3 totals 15 residues. After removal of 3 bases from V and 7 bases from J, the junction contained 8 bases not matched to a gene. Germline V gene data show CDR1 as GTSNPN and CDR2 as SVGIG (reference sequence). The CDR3 here is CAWSAGTSGAGTQYF. The DNA of the CDR3 is TGTGCCTGGAGCGCCGGGACTAGCGGGGCGGGGACCCAGTACTTC. Filled out from reference TRBV30 and TRBJ2-5, the complete variable domain reads SQTIHQWPATLVQPVGSPLSLECTVEGTSNPNLYWYRQAAGRGLQLLFYSVGIGQISSEVPQNLSASRPQDRQFILSSKKLLLSDSGFYLCAWSAGTSGAGTQYFGPGTRLLVL.

The chain links TRBV19 to TRBJ1-1; D gene ambiguous. The CDR3 spans 9 residues. The germline CDR1 and CDR2 sequences are LNHDA and SQIVND (reference sequence). V dropped 11 bases and J dropped 4 bases, with 5 bases sitting between them. The CDR3 sequence is CASGTEAFF. The CDR3 bases are TGTGCCTCAGGCACTGAAGCTTTCTTT.